The sequence of this TCR beta chain was determined in a study of blood T cells in healthy people across ages. Study details: Using template switching, researchers captured about one barcoded beta molecule for each two T cells.

V lost 6 bases and J lost 16; bases outside the gene matches: 11. The CDR3 extends over 12 amino acids. Germline CDR1 and CDR2: DFQATT and SNEGSKA (reference sequence). A second 7 to 11 cycle PCR used barcoded and J-beta primers. TCRdb fed the 5' RACE reads into MiXCR, producing one record per CDR3 protein. The sample carries 710,000 or so distinct CDR3 sequences, roughly 20% recorded once. Study observations and caveats: Among long-lived donors, naive CD4+ cells were more numerous and diversity higher than in aged donors.

This clonotype was seen a handful of times. Antigen: not known. Each of the donors had 9 to 10 milliliters of peripheral blood drawn into EDTA-treated Vacutainer tubes. This chain links TRBV20-1 with TRBJ2-1; 11 nucleotides agree with TRBD1. The material sequenced was blood. The receptor's source is a man between 65 and 85 years old in good health. The CDR3 coding sequence is TGCAGTGCCACCGAGAGGGGGACAGGGGGTTTCTTC. This encodes CSATERGTGGFF.